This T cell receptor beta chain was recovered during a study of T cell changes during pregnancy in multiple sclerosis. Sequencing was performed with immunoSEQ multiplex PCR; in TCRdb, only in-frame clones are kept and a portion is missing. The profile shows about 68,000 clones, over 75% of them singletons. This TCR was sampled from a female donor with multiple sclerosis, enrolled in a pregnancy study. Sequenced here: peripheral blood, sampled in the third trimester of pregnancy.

The CDR3 region is CAWIRTGGTDTQYF. The DNA of the CDR3 is TGTGCCTGGATTCGGACAGGGGGCACAGATACGCAGTATTTT. The rearrangement joins TRBV30 to TRBJ2-3; 9 bases are shared with TRBD1. Germline V CDR1 and CDR2: GTSNPN, SVGIG (reference sequence). The trim removed 4 bases at V and 1 base at J, leaving 3 bases unmatched. The CDR3 totals 14 residues.